These T cell receptor beta chains were read from a single sample in a study of T cell clonotyping in hematopoietic cell transplantation. TCRdb keeps only in-frame clones here, not all; method: immunoSEQ multiplex PCR. The sample shows approximately 8,700 clones, over 75% of them seen only once. Sequenced material: PBMCs, taken 180 days after allogeneic stem cell transplant. The receptors shown here come from a female patient aged 30-39 years who had an allogeneic stem cell transplant, so the T cells may come from the graft donor. Some clones in this sample may be carry-over from other donors' samples. Each CDR3 is given with its conserved first and last residue. Fields, in order: CDR3 DNA, CDR3 protein, D gene, J gene, V gene, clone size. The D gene is left open where the match is weak. Clone size is not always given. Where it is, it says once, few, many or a class for expanded clones.

CDR3 DNA: TGTGCCAGCAGTCGCCACGGACCTAGCACAGATACGCAGTATTTT; CDR3 protein: CASSRHGPSTDTQYF; D gene: NA; J gene: TRBJ2-3; V gene: TRBV28; clone size: NA
CDR3 DNA: TGTGCCAGCAGTGACCTTTTTTCTAACACTGAAGCTTTCTTT; CDR3 protein: CASSDLFSNTEAFF; D gene: NA; J gene: TRBJ1-1; V gene: TRBV27; clone size: NA
CDR3 DNA: TGTGCCAGCAGCTTAGATCGGGTCCGTGGGGACATGAACACTGAAGCTTTCTTT; CDR3 protein: CASSLDRVRGDMNTEAFF; D gene: NA; J gene: TRBJ1-1; V gene: TRBV11-3; clone size: NA
CDR3 DNA: TGTGCCAGCAGCTCGGGACTTCCGAAGAAGGTCTATGGCTACACCTTC; CDR3 protein: CASSSGLPKKVYGYTF; D gene: NA; J gene: TRBJ1-2; V gene: TRBV7-9; clone size: NA
CDR3 DNA: TGTGCCAGCACCGTTGGAACTAGCGGGGTCCAAGAGACCCAGTACTTC; CDR3 protein: CASTVGTSGVQETQYF; D gene: TRBD2; J gene: TRBJ2-5; V gene: TRBV11-1; clone size: NA
CDR3 DNA: TGTGCCAGCAGCGACCGGGACAGGGGATACGAGCAGTACTTC; CDR3 protein: CASSDRDRGYEQYF; D gene: TRBD1; J gene: TRBJ2-7; V gene: TRBV9; clone size: NA
CDR3 DNA: TGCGCCAGCAGCCCGAGCGGGGGTAATGAAAAACTGTTTTTT; CDR3 protein: CASSPSGGNEKLFF; D gene: NA; J gene: TRBJ1-4; V gene: TRBV4-1; clone size: NA
CDR3 DNA: TGCAGCGTTCGGGACGCTTCCTACGAGCAGTACTTC; CDR3 protein: CSVRDASYEQYF; D gene: NA; J gene: TRBJ2-7; V gene: TRBV29-1; clone size: NA
CDR3 DNA: TGTGCCAGCAGTGGGGTCGGAAAAACAGATACGCAGTATTTT; CDR3 protein: CASSGVGKTDTQYF; D gene: NA; J gene: TRBJ2-3; V gene: TRBV2; clone size: NA
CDR3 DNA: TGCGGCGGGAGTTCAAGTCAGCCCCAGCATTTT; CDR3 protein: CGGSSSQPQHF; D gene: NA; J gene: TRBJ1-5; V gene: TRBV20-1; clone size: once
CDR3 DNA: TGTGCCTGGAGTTCCCGGACTAGCAATCCCTGGGAGCAGTACTTC; CDR3 protein: CAWSSRTSNPWEQYF; D gene: TRBD2; J gene: TRBJ2-7; V gene: TRBV30; clone size: NA
CDR3 DNA: TGTGCCAGCAGCTTGTACGGTGGATGGGAGCAGTACTTC; CDR3 protein: CASSLYGGWEQYF; D gene: NA; J gene: TRBJ2-7; V gene: TRBV5-4; clone size: NA
CDR3 DNA: TGTGCCAGTAGTATCGGACTAGCGGGAATCCTCAATGAGCAGTTCTTC; CDR3 protein: CASSIGLAGILNEQFF; D gene: TRBD2; J gene: TRBJ2-1; V gene: TRBV19; clone size: NA
CDR3 DNA: TGTGCCAGCAGCCAAGGACAGGCCTATGGCTACACCTTC; CDR3 protein: CASSQGQAYGYTF; D gene: TRBD1; J gene: TRBJ1-2; V gene: TRBV7-6; clone size: NA
CDR3 DNA: TGTGCCAGCAGCCCCCAGGGTTCCCCTGAAGCTTTCTTT; CDR3 protein: CASSPQGSPEAFF; D gene: NA; J gene: TRBJ1-1; V gene: TRBV2; clone size: NA
CDR3 DNA: TGTGCCAGCAGTGCCATTTATAGCAATCAGCCCCAGCATTTT; CDR3 protein: CASSAIYSNQPQHF; D gene: NA; J gene: TRBJ1-5; V gene: TRBV2; clone size: NA
CDR3 DNA: TGTGCCAGCAGCGGGGGTGCTAGCGGGGGCTACGAGCAGTACTTC; CDR3 protein: CASSGGASGGYEQYF; D gene: TRBD2; J gene: TRBJ2-7; V gene: TRBV5-8; clone size: NA
CDR3 DNA: TGTGCCAGCAGTGCGAGGACAGGGCGCAATGAGCAGTTCTTC; CDR3 protein: CASSARTGRNEQFF; D gene: TRBD1; J gene: TRBJ2-1; V gene: TRBV2; clone size: NA
CDR3 DNA: TGCGCAAGCACGGCCCCCATGAATTGCGACGAGCAGTACTTC; CDR3 protein: CASTAPMNCDEQYF; D gene: NA; J gene: TRBJ2-7; V gene: TRBV23-1; clone size: NA
CDR3 DNA: TGTGCCAGCAGGCGTCCTGATTCCTACGAGCAGTACTTC; CDR3 protein: CASRRPDSYEQYF; D gene: NA; J gene: TRBJ2-7; V gene: TRBV6-5; clone size: NA
CDR3 DNA: TGCGCCAGCAGTCAGCCCCAGGGGTTGTTTTGTGGCTACACCTTC; CDR3 protein: CASSQPQGLFCGYTF; D gene: NA; J gene: TRBJ1-2; V gene: TRBV23-1; clone size: NA
CDR3 DNA: TGTGCCAGCAGCTTAGCGCAGGCAGGGACCACAGATACGCAGTATTTT; CDR3 protein: CASSLAQAGTTDTQYF; D gene: NA; J gene: TRBJ2-3; V gene: TRBV7-2; clone size: medium-sized
CDR3 DNA: TGTGCCACCACTCTTGGGCCAGGAAACACCATATATTTT; CDR3 protein: CATTLGPGNTIYF; D gene: NA; J gene: TRBJ1-3; V gene: TRBV7-9; clone size: NA
CDR3 DNA: TGTGCCAGCAGTTCCAATCCGGGTGGCTACACCTTC; CDR3 protein: CASSSNPGGYTF; D gene: NA; J gene: TRBJ1-2; V gene: TRBV28; clone size: NA
CDR3 DNA: TGTGCCACAAACAGGGCCCCCGACAACACTGAAGCTTTCTTT; CDR3 protein: CATNRAPDNTEAFF; D gene: NA; J gene: TRBJ1-1; V gene: TRBV2; clone size: NA
CDR3 DNA: TGTGCCATCAGTGAGTCGACCGGCCGGCCAGGGTCCGGGGAGCTGTTTTTT; CDR3 protein: CAISESTGRPGSGELFF; D gene: NA; J gene: TRBJ2-2; V gene: TRBV10-3; clone size: NA
CDR3 DNA: TGCGCCAGCAGCCAAGCTATGACCGCGTTTAGTGGCTACACCTTC; CDR3 protein: CASSQAMTAFSGYTF; D gene: NA; J gene: TRBJ1-2; V gene: TRBV4-1; clone size: NA
CDR3 DNA: TGTGCCAGCAGTGAACAGGGGACTAGCAATCAGCCCCAGCATTTT; CDR3 protein: CASSEQGTSNQPQHF; D gene: NA; J gene: TRBJ1-5; V gene: TRBV6-1; clone size: few
CDR3 DNA: TGTGCCAGCAGTTCCGACAGGGGAAAAGTTCTCCAGCATTTT; CDR3 protein: CASSSDRGKVLQHF; D gene: TRBD1; J gene: TRBJ1-5; V gene: TRBV6-5; clone size: NA
CDR3 DNA: TGTGCCAGCAGCTTGGTCGGGGTTGATACGCAGTATTTT; CDR3 protein: CASSLVGVDTQYF; D gene: NA; J gene: TRBJ2-3; V gene: TRBV5-8; clone size: NA
CDR3 DNA: TGTGCCAGCCAGCCGACAGTGAACACCGGGGAGCTGTTTTTT; CDR3 protein: CASQPTVNTGELFF; D gene: NA; J gene: TRBJ2-2; V gene: TRBV5-4; clone size: NA
CDR3 DNA: TGTGCCAGCAGCCTACGGGACAGGAGCAACAATGAGCAGTTCTTC; CDR3 protein: CASSLRDRSNNEQFF; D gene: TRBD1; J gene: TRBJ2-1; V gene: TRBV5-4; clone size: once
CDR3 DNA: TGTGCCAGAAGTCGGCATCAGGACAGGCCATACGAGCAGTACTTC; CDR3 protein: CARSRHQDRPYEQYF; D gene: TRBD1; J gene: TRBJ2-7; V gene: TRBV2; clone size: NA
CDR3 DNA: TGTGCTAGTGGTTTGCTTCGAGGGAGCAATAATTCACCCCTCCACTTT; CDR3 protein: CASGLLRGSNNSPLHF; D gene: NA; J gene: TRBJ1-6; V gene: TRBV12-5; clone size: NA
CDR3 DNA: TGTGCCAGCAGCGAGCCACAAAGGGGGGCCACAGATACGCAGTATTTT; CDR3 protein: CASSEPQRGATDTQYF; D gene: NA; J gene: TRBJ2-3; V gene: TRBV9; clone size: NA
CDR3 DNA: TGCGCCAGCAGCCAAGTAGCGGGACTAAAACTATACGAGCAGTACTTC; CDR3 protein: CASSQVAGLKLYEQYF; D gene: TRBD2; J gene: TRBJ2-7; V gene: TRBV4-1; clone size: NA
CDR3 DNA: TGTGCCAGCAGCTTCAGTTATGAGCAGTTCTTC; CDR3 protein: CASSFSYEQFF; D gene: NA; J gene: TRBJ2-1; V gene: TRBV5-6; clone size: NA
CDR3 DNA: TGTGCCAGCAGCTTAACGCCGGGGGACTATGGCTACACCTTC; CDR3 protein: CASSLTPGDYGYTF; D gene: NA; J gene: TRBJ1-2; V gene: TRBV7-3; clone size: once
CDR3 DNA: TGTGCCAGCAGCCCCTTGGGGCGGAAAGGGAATGAGCAGTTCTTC; CDR3 protein: CASSPLGRKGNEQFF; D gene: NA; J gene: TRBJ2-1; V gene: TRBV7-8; clone size: NA
CDR3 DNA: TGTGCCATCAGTGCTCCCAGGGAAGCCGGGGAGCTGTTTTTT; CDR3 protein: CAISAPREAGELFF; D gene: NA; J gene: TRBJ2-2; V gene: TRBV10-3; clone size: NA
CDR3 DNA: TGTGCCAGCAGGGGGGACAGGGGTTACACCGGGGAGCTGTTTTTT; CDR3 protein: CASRGDRGYTGELFF; D gene: TRBD1; J gene: TRBJ2-2; V gene: TRBV7-2; clone size: NA
CDR3 DNA: TGCGCCAGCAGTCTCGGGATTACCTATGGCTACACCTTC; CDR3 protein: CASSLGITYGYTF; D gene: NA; J gene: TRBJ1-2; V gene: TRBV4-1; clone size: NA
CDR3 DNA: TGTGCCAGCAGCACGCCTAGCGGGCCGAACACCGGGGAGCTGTTTTTT; CDR3 protein: CASSTPSGPNTGELFF; D gene: TRBD2; J gene: TRBJ2-2; V gene: TRBV11-3; clone size: NA
CDR3 DNA: TGTGCCAGTAGTATGGGACGGAACTACGAGCAGTACTTC; CDR3 protein: CASSMGRNYEQYF; D gene: NA; J gene: TRBJ2-7; V gene: TRBV19; clone size: NA
CDR3 DNA: TGTGCCAGCAGCGGACGGGACAGGGGCGTCCTCAATGAGCAGTTCTTC; CDR3 protein: CASSGRDRGVLNEQFF; D gene: TRBD1; J gene: TRBJ2-1; V gene: TRBV11-3; clone size: NA
CDR3 DNA: TGTGCCAGTAGTGGGGGGGGAATACGCTATGGCTACACCTTC; CDR3 protein: CASSGGGIRYGYTF; D gene: NA; J gene: TRBJ1-2; V gene: TRBV19; clone size: NA
CDR3 DNA: TGTGCCAGCCGGGGACAGGGTCCTTTTCTTAAATTC; CDR3 protein: CASRGQGPFLKF; D gene: TRBD1; J gene: TRBJ1-2; V gene: TRBV6-1; clone size: NA
CDR3 DNA: TGTGCCAGCAGCCAGCTCGCCGGGACAGGGGACGAGACCCAGTACTTC; CDR3 protein: CASSQLAGTGDETQYF; D gene: TRBD1; J gene: TRBJ2-5; V gene: TRBV4-2; clone size: NA
CDR3 DNA: TGTGCCAGCAGTATAAGACAGGGGGCCACTGAAGCTTTCTTT; CDR3 protein: CASSIRQGATEAFF; D gene: TRBD1; J gene: TRBJ1-1; V gene: TRBV6-4; clone size: NA